Reported below is one T cell receptor beta chain. The data stem from a study of T cells in severe cutaneous drug reactions. The iRepertoire multiplex PCR system with TCR subtype-specific primers built both bulk and single-cell libraries. TCRdb derives one entry per CDR3 protein from the multiplex PCR reads, leaving out DNA. This table holds approximately 5,500 distinct CDR3 sequences. CDR1 SGHKS and CDR2 YYEKEE come from the germline V gene (reference sequence). The CDR3 spans 14 residues. The patients sequenced had a carbamazepine-induced Stevens-Johnson syndrome or toxic epidermal necrolysis reaction.

The receptor was isolated from a human donor with a severe cutaneous adverse drug reaction. Sequenced sample: PBMCs. This chain joins TRBV5-5 and TRBJ1-2; TCRdb outputs TRBD1, but without DNA this stays unchecked. CDR3 loop: CASSLGQGNYGYTF.